Presented here are 10 T cell receptor beta chains from one specimen sequenced in a study of cytomegalovirus exposure and HLA in healthy donors (dated by TCRdb to 2015 to 2018). Receptors were amplified or captured by the immunoSEQ multiplex PCR assay. For the multiplex PCR, a mixture combining 60 forward primers for TCR Vbeta segments and 13 reverse primers for TCR Jbeta segments was used. TCRdb took over this immuneACCESS table, retaining in-frame rearrangements with V and J assigned. Such tables are incomplete; in checked studies, under half of the missing clones stem from an unresolved V gene, and the remainder is unexplained. This sample lists 200,000 to 250,000 clones; 60% to 80% were detected once. In total, the top ten clones hold 1.8% of the sample. The sample consisted of PBMCs. The receptors stem from a woman aged 25 to 39 in good health and CMV-seronegative.

In this sample, this clone turned up a few times. The chain joins TRBV6-5 to TRBJ1-5, with TRBD1 as a possible D gene (6 bases). Germline loops: CDR1 MNHEY, CDR2 SVGAGI. The CDR3 loop spans 13 amino acids. V shed 4 bases and J shed 4 bases, with 8 bases lying between them. CDR3 amino acids: CASSLDRNQPQHF. The DNA for the CDR3 is TGTGCCAGCAGTTTGGACAGAAATCAGCCCCAGCATTTT.

This chain links TRBV5-1 with TRBJ1-1; D uncertain. The V gene lost 0 bases and the J gene lost 1 base, with 4 bases spanning the gap. This CDR3 spans 13 amino acids. Germline values: CDR1 SGHRS, CDR2 YFSETQ. CDR3 DNA: TGCGCCAGCAGCTTGGGGCCGAACACTGAAGCTTTCTTT. Residues: CASSLGPNTEAFF.

This sequence joins TRBV2 and TRBJ1-1; D not certain. The CDR3 runs to 14 residues. V was clipped by 6 bases and J by 0 bases, with 11 bases between them. The germline CDR1 and CDR2 sequences are SNHLY and FYNNEI. CDR3 nucleotide sequence: TGTGCCAGCAGGCGAGGAGGAATGAACACTGAAGCTTTCTTT. Protein: CASRRGGMNTEAFF. Full variable domain (outside the CDR3, taken from reference TRBV2 and TRBJ1-1): EPEVTQTPSHQVTQMGQEVILRCVPISNHLYFYWYRQILGQKVEFLVSFYNNEISEKSEIFDDQFSVERPDGSNFTLKIRSTKLEDSAMYFCASRRGGMNTEAFFGQGTRLTVV.

The genes are TRBV28 and TRBJ1-2; 12 bases line up with TRBD1. CDR1 and CDR2 from the germline V gene are MDHEN and SYDVKM. This CDR3 is 16 amino acids long. Trimming took 5 bases from V and 4 from J; bases not matched to a gene: 8. In DNA, the CDR3 is TGTGCCAGCAGTCCCCCGGGACAGGGGGCCGGCTATGGCTACACCTTC. Protein sequence: CASSPPGQGAGYGYTF.

CDR3 sequence (DNA): TGTGCCAGCGGGGCACCATTGGAAGCTTTCTTT. Residues: CASGAPLEAFF. The V call is TRBV6-5, the J call TRBJ1-1; weak D call: TRBD1 (5 bases). Germline assignment: CDR1 MNHEY and CDR2 SVGAGI. The germline V and J ends were trimmed by 8 bases and 8 bases, with 12 bases remaining between them. CDR3 length equals 11 residues.

This clone was seen a few times. The chain's CDR3 is CASSYTGTENTEAFF. CDR3 coding DNA: TGTGCCAGCAGCTATACCGGGACAGAGAACACTGAAGCTTTCTTT. This chain joins TRBV7-2 and TRBJ1-1; TRBD1 matches at 7 bases. The V and J ends lost 4 bases and 1 base, in that order; junction bases with no gene match: 6. CDR1 and CDR2 from the germline V gene are SGHTA and FQGNSA. This CDR3 region has 15 residues.

This chain joins TRBV27 and TRBJ1-2; D ambiguous. The germline V gene has CDR1 MNHEY and CDR2 SMNVEV (reference sequence). This CDR3 is built from 13 residues. The ends were cut back, 6 bases at V and 2 bases at J, with 10 bases in the middle. CDR3 residues: CASRRTGNYGYTF. DNA for the CDR3: TGTGCCAGCAGAAGGACGGGGAACTATGGCTACACCTTC.

This sequence joins TRBV29-1 and TRBJ2-7, with D unclear. Germline-derived CDR1 and CDR2 are SQVTM and ANQGSEA. V gave up 2 bases and J gave up 5 bases, with 19 bases separating them. The CDR3 consists of 15 residues. Here the CDR3 reads CSVEPAAPGSNEQYF. CDR3 bases: TGCAGCGTTGAACCGGCCGCTCCCGGGTCGAACGAGCAGTACTTC.

The chain recombines TRBV9 with TRBJ2-1, with TRBD2 matching 9 bases. The CDR3 loop spans 15 amino acids. CDR1 and CDR2 from the germline V gene are SGDLS and YYNGEE. J gave up 10 bases and V 0 bases, and 8 bases lay outside the gene matches. CDR3 coding DNA: TGTGCCAGCAGCGTAGGGTTAGCGGGGGAGTACGAGCAGTTCTTC. Its protein is CASSVGLAGEYEQFF.

On this clone: One junction end disagrees with the germline gene, perhaps due to a read error. The chain is built from TRBV7-9 and TRBJ2-7, with a possible D match to TRBD2 (6 bases). The germline V gene has CDR1 SEHNR and CDR2 FQNEAQ (reference sequence). CDR3 length: 13 residues. CDR3 nucleotide sequence: TGTTCCAGCAGCTTCGCGGGAACCTACGAGCAGTACTTC. This codes for CSSSFAGTYEQYF.